The 16 T cell receptor beta chains below all came from one sample that was sequenced in a study of OX40 agonist ivuxolimab in advanced cancers. Assay used: immunoSEQ multiplex PCR; TCRdb lists only in-frame clones, some missing. The data contain 70,000 to 85,000 clones, around 90% of them singletons. The sequences come from CD4+ or CD8+ T cells sorted from blood, collected in a trial of the OX40 agonist ivuxolimab. The receptors were sampled from an adult with an advanced solid tumor such as melanoma, head and neck, liver or kidney cancer.

The CDR3 region has the DNA TGTGCCAGCAGCTTAGGCTGGACTACCGGGGAGCTGTTTTTT. Protein: CASSLGWTTGELFF. This chain joins TRBV7-9 and TRBJ2-2; D is possibly TRBD2 (5 bases). The CDR3 is 14 amino acids. CDR1 and CDR2 (germline): SEHNR, FQNEAQ (reference sequence). V lost 1 base and J lost 5, with 8 bases in between.

The chain couples TRBV9 to TRBJ1-3, with D maybe TRBD1 (6 bases). This CDR3 has 15 amino acids. In germline, CDR1 is SGDLS, CDR2 YYNGEE. The ends were cut back, 3 bases at V and 1 base at J, with 11 bases in the middle. Written as DNA, the CDR3 is TGTGCCAGCAGCGCCGCAAGGGGGTCTGGAAACACCATATATTTT. Translation: CASSAARGSGNTIYF.

V gene TRBV29-1 combines with J gene TRBJ2-1; 8 positions agree with TRBD2. There are 13 residues in the CDR3. In germline, CDR1 is SQVTM, CDR2 ANQGSEA. V shed 7 bases, J shed 8 bases, and the junction held 10 bases outside the gene matches. The CDR3 DNA reads TGCAGCGCAACTAGCGGCAGTTGGGATGAGCAGTTCTTC. Amino acid sequence: CSATSGSWDEQFF.

This clone appeared a few times. The gene calls are TRBV5-1 and TRBJ2-7; D gene ambiguous. Trimming took off 1 base at V and 2 bases at J, with 7 bases between the two ends. The length of the CDR3 is 13 residues. Germline CDR1 reads SGHRS; CDR2 reads YFSETQ. CDR3 in amino acids: CASSLSMTYEQYF. The CDR3 DNA reads as TGCGCCAGCAGCTTGTCAATGACCTACGAGCAGTACTTC.

The chain couples TRBV4-2 to TRBJ1-1; 7 positions agree with TRBD1. Trimming cost V 3 bases and J 3 bases; bases outside gene matches: 4. The CDR3 runs 14 residues. Germline CDR1 is LGHNA and CDR2 is YNFKEQ. CDR3 sequence reads: CASSQGQSDTEAFF. The CDR3 DNA reads TGTGCCAGCAGCCAGGGACAGAGCGACACTGAAGCTTTCTTT.

This chain links TRBV20-1 with TRBJ1-1; the D gene is possibly TRBD1 (6 bases). The V end was cut by 6 bases, the J end by 5 bases, with 10 bases between. Germline V gives CDR1 DFQATT, CDR2 SNEGSKA (reference sequence). The CDR3 consists of 11 residues. The DNA for the CDR3 is TGCAGTGCAGGGGGGGAAACTGAAGCTTTCTTT. Its protein product is CSAGGETEAFF.

This clone was picked up one time. CDR3 sequence reads: CATGGSGSRYEQFF. In DNA, the CDR3 is TGTGCCACAGGCGGGAGCGGGAGTCGGTATGAGCAGTTCTTC. The chain has TRBV6-1 and TRBJ2-1; 8 nucleotides line up with TRBD2. This CDR3 has 14 amino acids. V shed 10 bases and J 8 bases; nucleotides not matched to a gene: 13. CDR1 is MNHNS, CDR2 SASEGT, per germline.

The J gene is TRBJ1-2, the V gene TRBV4-1; D is possibly TRBD1 (6 bases). CDR1 is MGHRA and CDR2 is YSYEKL in the germline V gene. The CDR3 runs to 15 residues. V was shortened by 3 bases and J by 0 bases, with 11 bases between the two germline ends. The CDR3 DNA reads TGCGCCAGCAGCCACGACGGACAGTCTAACTATGGCTACACCTTC. Amino acids: CASSHDGQSNYGYTF.

The rearrangement joins TRBV10-3 to TRBJ2-3; 9 bases match TRBD2. Unmatched junction bases numbered 4, after V lost 4 bases and J lost 2 bases. The germline gives CDR1 ENHRY, CDR2 SYGVKD. The CDR3 spans 15 residues. CDR3 bases: TGTGCCATCAGTGGGGGGACTAGCCTCACAGATACGCAGTATTTT. Its protein product is CAISGGTSLTDTQYF.

This clone was seen once. This chain uses TRBV6-5 with TRBJ1-1, with D possibly matching TRBD1 (6 bases). V was cut by 2 bases and J by 2 bases, with 9 bases left in between. Germline assignment: CDR1 MNHEY and CDR2 SVGAGI. CDR3 size: 14 residues. The CDR3 sequence is CASSYGTHNTEAFF. For the CDR3, the DNA is TGTGCCAGCAGTTACGGGACACATAACACTGAAGCTTTCTTT.

This clone was seen just once. The genes are TRBV20-1 and TRBJ2-5, with no clear D. The CDR3 spans 11 residues. CDR1 and CDR2 (germline): DFQATT, SNEGSKA (reference sequence). The ends were cut back, 3 bases at V and 1 base at J, with 3 bases in the middle. The CDR3 reads CSARSQETQYF. Here the CDR3 DNA reads TGCAGTGCTAGGAGCCAAGAGACCCAGTACTTC.

CDR3 bases: TGTGCCAGCAGCTTAGTAGACGGTGGAGGAGAGCAGTACTTC. Protein product: CASSLVDGGGEQYF. The chain uses TRBV13 and TRBJ2-7, with D possibly being TRBD2 (5 bases). The V end lost 1 base, the J end lost 7 bases, and 14 bases lay between the germline ends. The germline gives CDR1 PRHDT, CDR2 FYEKMQ (reference sequence). The CDR3 spans 14 residues.

V gene TRBV9 combines with J gene TRBJ2-1; maybe TRBD2 (7 bases). This CDR3 has 17 residues. The V gene lost 0 bases and the J gene lost 6 bases, with 19 bases spanning the gap. Germline V gives CDR1 SGDLS, CDR2 YYNGEE. For the CDR3, the DNA is TGTGCCAGCAGCGTAGGAGGGGGAGCGGGATCCCGCAATGAGCAGTTCTTC. Protein: CASSVGGGAGSRNEQFF. The complete variable domain, with remaining parts taken from reference TRBV9 and TRBJ2-1, reads DSGVTQTPKHLITATGQRVTLRCSPRSGDLSVYWYQQSLDQGLQFLIQYYNGEERAKGNILERFSAQQFPDLHSELNLSSLELGDSALYFCASSVGGGAGSRNEQFFGPGTRLTVL.

This chain links TRBV6-1 with TRBJ1-4; D is uncertain. Germline V gene lookup returns CDR1 MNHNS and CDR2 SASEGT. V lost 4 bases and J lost 4, with 10 bases in between. The CDR3 runs to 14 residues. CDR3 sequence reads: CASSVIDFNEKLFF. The CDR3 DNA reads as TGTGCCAGCAGTGTGATAGACTTTAATGAAAAACTGTTTTTT.

This sequence joins TRBV6-5 and TRBJ2-7; 8 bases are a match to TRBD1. The V segment lost 7 bases and the J segment 0 bases; nucleotides outside the gene matches: 8. Germline V lookup: CDR1 MNHEY, CDR2 SVGAGI. The CDR3 totals 15 residues. The CDR3 protein is CASKRDRMTSYEQYF. Written as DNA, the CDR3 is TGTGCCAGCAAAAGGGACAGGATGACCTCCTACGAGCAGTACTTC.

This clone was detected a few times. The genes are TRBV28 and TRBJ1-5, with D unresolved. Looked up from germline, CDR1 is MDHEN and CDR2 is SYDVKM. CDR3 length: 12 residues. V was cut by 8 bases and J by 0 bases, with 5 bases left in between. CDR3 loop: CASCFSNQPQHF. CDR3 coding DNA: TGTGCCAGCTGCTTTAGCAATCAGCCCCAGCATTTT.